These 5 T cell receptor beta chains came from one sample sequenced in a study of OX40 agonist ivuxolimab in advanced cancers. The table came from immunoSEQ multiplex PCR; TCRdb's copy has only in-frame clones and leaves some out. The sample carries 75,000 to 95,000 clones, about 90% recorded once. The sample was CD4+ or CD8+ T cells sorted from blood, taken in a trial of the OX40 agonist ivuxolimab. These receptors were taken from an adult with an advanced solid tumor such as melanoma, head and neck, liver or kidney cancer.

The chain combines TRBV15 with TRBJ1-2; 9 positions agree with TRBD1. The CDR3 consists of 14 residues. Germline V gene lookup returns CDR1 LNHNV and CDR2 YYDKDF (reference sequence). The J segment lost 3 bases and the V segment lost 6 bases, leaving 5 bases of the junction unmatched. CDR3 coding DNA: TGTGCCACCAGGAACCGGACAGGGGACTATGGCTACACCTTC. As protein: CATRNRTGDYGYTF.

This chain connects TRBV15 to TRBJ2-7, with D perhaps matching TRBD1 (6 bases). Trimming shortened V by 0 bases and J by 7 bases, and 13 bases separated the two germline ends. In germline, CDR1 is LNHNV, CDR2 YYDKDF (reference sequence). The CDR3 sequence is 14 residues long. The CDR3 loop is CATSRDRGLREQYF. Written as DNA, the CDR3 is TGTGCCACCAGCAGAGACAGGGGCCTAAGAGAGCAGTACTTC.

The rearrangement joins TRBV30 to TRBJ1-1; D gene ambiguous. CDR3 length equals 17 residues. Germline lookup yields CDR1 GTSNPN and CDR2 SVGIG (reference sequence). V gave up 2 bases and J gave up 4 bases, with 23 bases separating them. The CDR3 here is CAWSPTLYNRQSTEAFF. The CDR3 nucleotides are TGTGCCTGGAGTCCGACCCTCTATAATAGGCAGAGCACTGAAGCTTTCTTT.

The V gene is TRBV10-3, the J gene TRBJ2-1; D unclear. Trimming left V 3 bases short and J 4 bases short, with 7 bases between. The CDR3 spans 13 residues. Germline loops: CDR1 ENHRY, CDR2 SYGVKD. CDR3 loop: CAISDSLYNEQFF. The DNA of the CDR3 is TGTGCCATCAGTGACAGCCTGTACAATGAGCAGTTCTTC.

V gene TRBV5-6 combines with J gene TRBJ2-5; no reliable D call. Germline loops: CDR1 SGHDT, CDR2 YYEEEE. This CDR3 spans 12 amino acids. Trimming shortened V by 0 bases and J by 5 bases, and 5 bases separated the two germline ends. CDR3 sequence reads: CASSLAGETQYF. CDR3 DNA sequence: TGTGCCAGCAGCTTGGCCGGGGAGACCCAGTACTTC.